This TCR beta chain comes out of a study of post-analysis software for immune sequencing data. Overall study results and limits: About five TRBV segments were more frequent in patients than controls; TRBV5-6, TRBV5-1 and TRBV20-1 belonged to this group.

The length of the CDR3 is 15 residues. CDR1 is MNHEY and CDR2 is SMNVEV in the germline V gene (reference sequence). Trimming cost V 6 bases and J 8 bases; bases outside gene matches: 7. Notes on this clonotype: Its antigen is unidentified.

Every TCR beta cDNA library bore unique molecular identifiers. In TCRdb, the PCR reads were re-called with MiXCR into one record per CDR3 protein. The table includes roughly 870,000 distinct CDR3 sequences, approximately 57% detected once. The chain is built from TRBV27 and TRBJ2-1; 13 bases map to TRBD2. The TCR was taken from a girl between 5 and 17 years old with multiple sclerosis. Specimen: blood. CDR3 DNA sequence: TGTGCCAGCAGCGCACTAGCGGGGGGGCAAGATGAGCAGTTCTTC. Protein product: CASSALAGGQDEQFF.